This T cell receptor (beta chain) came from a study of T cells after yellow fever vaccination. CDR3 length equals 15 residues. V was cut by 6 bases and J by 4 bases, with 19 bases left in between. Germline V lookup: CDR1 MDHEN, CDR2 SYDVKM. TCRdb re-called the 5' RACE reads with MiXCR, one entry per CDR3 protein. The sample includes 250,000 to 350,000 distinct CDR3 sequences, about 6.6% of them seen just once. This material consisted of PBMCs, taken around 45 days after the first yellow fever vaccination. The clonotype comes from a young man who received the YFV17D yellow fever vaccine. The V call is TRBV28, the J call TRBJ2-7, with a weak D call TRBD1 (6 bases). CDR3 amino acids: CASRGQSPGSYEQYV. The CDR3 region has the DNA TGTGCCAGCAGAGGACAGTCGCCTGGCTCATACGAGCAGTACGTC.